This T cell receptor beta chain was retrieved from a study of T cells after yellow fever vaccination (dated by TCRdb to the late 2010s). In the study overall: Libraries from fractions with low cell numbers were prepared with the SMART-Seq v4 Ultra Low Input RNA kit. Two healthy male donors, one aged 18 to 29 and one aged 30 to 40 years, made up the cohort. Bulk TCR alpha and beta repertoires were sequenced longitudinally to track T-cell clones before and after primary and booster YFV17D yellow fever vaccination. Blood samples were taken at several timepoints before and after primary and secondary immunization, and bulk PBMC replicates and cell subsets were isolated. Findings and caveats that apply to the study as a whole: Computational filtering was required because FACS-sorted repertoires could contain abundant contaminating clonotypes from the bulk population. Compared with the primary T-cell response, the secondary T-cell response was faster but weaker, reaching its peak on day 5 rather than on day 15. Because only a couple of donors were included in the study, the extent to which the findings can be generalized is limited. A small share of clonotypes was detected in both CD4 and CD8 compartments, with the overlap likely arising from convergent recombination. After the booster, most clones that had expanded after primary vaccination were detected again (nearly 98% of CD4 and over 75% of CD8), suggesting broad maintenance of memory.

TCR cDNA was synthesized by 5'RACE template switching, which introduced a universal primer site and unique molecular identifiers. Priming for cDNA synthesis came from both the TCR alpha and TCR beta constant segments. Two PCR steps were used to amplify libraries, with sample barcodes and sequencing adapters being added in the second step. Libraries were sequenced on Illumina HiSeq 2500 (2x100 bp) or NovaSeq (2x150 bp). On the study's bioinformatics: MIGEC handled demultiplexing of reads and collapsing into UMI consensus sequences, while MiXCR performed V(D)J alignment. Vaccine-responding clonotypes were defined with edgeR using replicate PBMC samples, requiring FDR below 0.01 and a log2 fold change above 5 up to day 15. Each bulk clonotype was labeled CD4 or CD8 based on which sequenced repertoire, CD4 or CD8, contained the clonotype at higher abundance. The public reads were reanalyzed by TCRdb: fastp trimming at Q25, MiXCR alignment, in-frame beta chains only. Rows merge per CDR3 protein into single entries with the most common DNA and genes. The V and J calls follow TCRdb's processing rather than the paper's. The sample table holds just under 600,000 distinct CDR3 sequences, of which approximately 15% were seen once. The leading ten clones occupy over 13% of the sample.

This clonotype showed up just a few times. Its antigen target is currently unknown. It has no much larger one-base neighbor in the sample; base qualities were not kept. The germline V gene gives CDR1 as SGHTA and CDR2 as FQGNSA. The CDR3 goes from the cysteine to the phenylalanine over 14 residues. The kept DNA is CDR3 alone, 42 bases in frame from the first base. V is trimmed back by 5 bases and J by 3 bases, and the junction contains 3 bases that no gene match accounts for. Read against the paper, the sample's treatment or condition label means: live attenuated yellow fever vaccine strain. At each blood-draw timepoint, two biological replicates of bulk PBMCs were collected. A standard Ficoll-Paque protocol was used to isolate PBMCs from peripheral blood. TriZol was used to extract RNA from bulk PBMCs, CD4 and CD8 fractions, and dextramer-positive and dextramer-negative fractions.

The receptor chain draws on TRBV7-2 and TRBJ1-3; 8 of the junction bases match TRBD1. The material sequenced was PBMCs, taken on the day of the yellow fever booster vaccination. The TCR comes from a man aged 30 to 39 who received the YFV17D yellow fever vaccine. The DNA is TGTGCCAGCAGCAGCAGGGGGCTTGGAAACACCATATATTTT. The translation is CASSSRGLGNTIYF.